This is a list of T cell receptor beta chains from one sample in a study of blood T cell repertoires in COVID-19. Generated by immunoSEQ multiplex PCR, the TCRdb table keeps only in-frame clones and is missing some. This sample carries approximately 290,000 clones, 80% to 90% of them seen once, and the ten largest clones take roughly 4.3%. The specimen was PBMCs or T cells enriched from blood (not recorded which). Receptors originate from a woman aged 25 to 45 who had recovered from COVID-19. Each CDR3 is given with its conserved first and last residue. Each record gives: V gene, D gene, clone size, J gene, CDR3 length, CDR3 protein, CDR3 DNA. A D gene is named only where the DNA matches it firmly. Clone sizes are given selectively: once, few, many, or a class where the clone is expanded.

v_call: TRBV28
d_call: .
clone_size: .
j_call: TRBJ2-7
cdr3_length: 18
cdr3_aa: CASSLETSGLARGYEQYF
cdr3_nt: TGTGCCAGCAGTTTGGAAACGTCGGGCCTAGCCAGAGGATACGAGCAGTACTTC

v_call: TRBV5-1
d_call: .
clone_size: .
j_call: TRBJ2-7
cdr3_length: 12
cdr3_aa: CASSPSAYEQYF
cdr3_nt: TGCGCCAGCAGCCCCTCGGCCTACGAGCAGTACTTC

v_call: TRBV28
d_call: .
clone_size: .
j_call: TRBJ1-5
cdr3_length: 16
cdr3_aa: CASSLIADRRNQPQHF
cdr3_nt: TGTGCCAGCAGTTTAATCGCGGACAGACGCAATCAGCCCCAGCATTTT

v_call: TRBV6-2/TRBV6-3
d_call: .
clone_size: many
j_call: TRBJ2-2
cdr3_length: 14
cdr3_aa: CASSSWTGAGELFF
cdr3_nt: TGTGCCAGCAGTTCTTGGACTGGGGCCGGGGAGCTGTTTTTT

v_call: TRBV7-9
d_call: TRBD2
clone_size: .
j_call: TRBJ2-5
cdr3_length: 16
cdr3_aa: CASSLGGLALQETQYF
cdr3_nt: TGTGCCAGCAGCTTAGGGGGACTAGCACTACAAGAGACCCAGTACTTC

v_call: TRBV5-5
d_call: .
clone_size: .
j_call: TRBJ2-7
cdr3_length: 13
cdr3_aa: CASSITQGYEQYF
cdr3_nt: TGTGCCAGCAGTATTACACAGGGTTACGAGCAGTACTTC

v_call: TRBV28
d_call: .
clone_size: once
j_call: TRBJ1-4
cdr3_length: 14
cdr3_aa: CASSRLDGVGKLFF
cdr3_nt: TGTGCCAGCAGCCGCTTGGACGGGGTTGGAAAACTGTTTTTT

v_call: TRBV5-1
d_call: TRBD1
clone_size: .
j_call: TRBJ1-1
cdr3_length: 16
cdr3_aa: CASSTLPDRANTEAFF
cdr3_nt: TGCGCCAGCAGCACTCTCCCGGACAGGGCAAACACTGAAGCTTTCTTT

v_call: TRBV7-9
d_call: .
clone_size: .
j_call: TRBJ1-3
cdr3_length: 14
cdr3_aa: CASSLRGNRNTIYF
cdr3_nt: TGTGCCAGCAGCTTAAGGGGCAACCGAAACACCATATATTTT

v_call: TRBV6-6
d_call: TRBD1
clone_size: .
j_call: TRBJ1-2
cdr3_length: 16
cdr3_aa: CASSHGQAQANYGYTF
cdr3_nt: TGTGCCAGCAGCCACGGACAGGCCCAAGCTAACTATGGCTACACCTTC

v_call: TRBV5-1
d_call: TRBD2
clone_size: .
j_call: TRBJ2-7
cdr3_length: 14
cdr3_aa: CASSLSGLVYEQYF
cdr3_nt: TGCGCCAGCAGCTTATCGGGACTAGTCTACGAGCAGTACTTC

v_call: TRBV28
d_call: .
clone_size: .
j_call: TRBJ2-5
cdr3_length: 14
cdr3_aa: CASSTTREGETQYF
cdr3_nt: TGTGCCAGCAGCACGACTCGAGAGGGAGAGACCCAGTACTTC

v_call: TRBV15
d_call: TRBD1
clone_size: once
j_call: TRBJ1-2
cdr3_length: 14
cdr3_aa: CATSEDRGPATYTF
cdr3_nt: TGTGCCACCAGCGAAGACAGGGGCCCAGCGACCTACACCTTC

v_call: TRBV18
d_call: .
clone_size: .
j_call: TRBJ2-3
cdr3_length: 17
cdr3_aa: CASSPSGQTLSTDTQYF
cdr3_nt: TGTGCCAGCTCACCATCCGGACAGACCCTAAGCACAGATACGCAGTATTTT